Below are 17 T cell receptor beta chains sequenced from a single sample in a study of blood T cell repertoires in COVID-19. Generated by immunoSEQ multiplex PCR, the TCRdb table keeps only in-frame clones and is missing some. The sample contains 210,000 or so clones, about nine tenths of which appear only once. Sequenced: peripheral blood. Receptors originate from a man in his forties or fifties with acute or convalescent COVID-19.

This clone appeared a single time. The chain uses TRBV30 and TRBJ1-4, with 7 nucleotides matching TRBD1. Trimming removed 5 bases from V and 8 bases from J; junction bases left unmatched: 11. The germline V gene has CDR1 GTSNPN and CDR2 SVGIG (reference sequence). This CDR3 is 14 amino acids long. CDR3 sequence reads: CAWGNDRAGEKLFF. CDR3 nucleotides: TGTGCCTGGGGAAATGACAGGGCGGGGGAAAAACTGTTTTTT.

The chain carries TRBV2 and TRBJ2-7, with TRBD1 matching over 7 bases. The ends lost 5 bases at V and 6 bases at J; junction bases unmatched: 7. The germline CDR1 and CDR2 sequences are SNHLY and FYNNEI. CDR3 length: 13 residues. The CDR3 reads CASSLQGPSEQYF. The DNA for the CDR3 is TGTGCCAGCAGTTTACAGGGGCCCTCCGAGCAGTACTTC. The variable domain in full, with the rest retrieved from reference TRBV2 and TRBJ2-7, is EPEVTQTPSHQVTQMGQEVILRCVPISNHLYFYWYRQILGQKVEFLVSFYNNEISEKSEIFDDQFSVERPDGSNFTLKIRSTKLEDSAMYFCASSLQGPSEQYFGPGTRLTVT.

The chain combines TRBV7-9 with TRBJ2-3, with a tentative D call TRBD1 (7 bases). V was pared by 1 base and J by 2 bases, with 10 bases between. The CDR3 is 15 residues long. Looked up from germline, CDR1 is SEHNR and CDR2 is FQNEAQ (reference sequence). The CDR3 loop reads CASSLVEGATDTQYF. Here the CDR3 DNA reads TGTGCCAGCAGCTTAGTGGAGGGGGCCACAGATACGCAGTATTTT.

CDR3 sequence reads: CASSRPSGTGELFF. CDR3 in DNA: TGTGCCAGCAGCAGGCCTAGTGGCACCGGGGAGCTGTTTTTT. J is TRBJ2-2 and V is TRBV5-4, with D unclear. The CDR3 covers 14 residues. The germline CDR1 and CDR2 sequences are SGHNT and YYREEE (reference sequence). With 4 bases removed from V and 4 bases from J, the gap between germline ends came to 11 bases.

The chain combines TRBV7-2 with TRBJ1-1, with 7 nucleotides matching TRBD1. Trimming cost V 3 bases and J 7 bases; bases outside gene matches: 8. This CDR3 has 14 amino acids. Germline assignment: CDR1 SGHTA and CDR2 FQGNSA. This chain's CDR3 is CASSLDRPWGEAFF. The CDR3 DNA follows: TGTGCCAGCAGCTTGGACAGGCCGTGGGGTGAAGCTTTCTTT. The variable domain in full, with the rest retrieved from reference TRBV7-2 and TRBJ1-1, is GAGVSQSPSNKVTEKGKDVELRCDPISGHTALYWYRQSLGQGLEFLIYFQGNSAPDKSGLPSDRFSAERTGGSVSTLTIQRTQQEDSAVYLCASSLDRPWGEAFFGQGTRLTVV.

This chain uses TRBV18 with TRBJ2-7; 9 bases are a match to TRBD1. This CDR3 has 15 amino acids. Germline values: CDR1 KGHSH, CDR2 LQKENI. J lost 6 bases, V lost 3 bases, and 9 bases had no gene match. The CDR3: CASSPSGTGTREQYF. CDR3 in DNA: TGTGCCAGCTCACCTTCCGGGACAGGGACGCGCGAGCAGTACTTC.

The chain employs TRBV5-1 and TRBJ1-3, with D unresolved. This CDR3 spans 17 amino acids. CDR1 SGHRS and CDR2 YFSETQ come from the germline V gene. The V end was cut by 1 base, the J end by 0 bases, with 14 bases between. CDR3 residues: CASSLLAGSSSGNTIYF. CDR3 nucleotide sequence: TGCGCCAGCAGCTTGCTCGCAGGATCAAGCTCTGGAAACACCATATATTTT.

The CDR3 DNA reads as TGTGCCAGCAGCGTAGAAGGCCCTAGCGGTTACGAGCAGTACTTC. Protein product: CASSVEGPSGYEQYF. J is TRBJ2-7 and V is TRBV7-2; TRBD2 aligns across 7 bases. CDR1 is SGHTA and CDR2 is FQGNSA in the germline V gene. This CDR3 comprises 15 residues. The V gene end was trimmed by 5 bases and the J gene end by 4 bases; junction bases not matched to a gene: 11. Using reference TRBV7-2 and TRBJ2-7 for the parts outside the CDR3, the full variable domain is GAGVSQSPSNKVTEKGKDVELRCDPISGHTALYWYRQSLGQGLEFLIYFQGNSAPDKSGLPSDRFSAERTGGSVSTLTIQRTQQEDSAVYLCASSVEGPSGYEQYFGPGTRLTVT.

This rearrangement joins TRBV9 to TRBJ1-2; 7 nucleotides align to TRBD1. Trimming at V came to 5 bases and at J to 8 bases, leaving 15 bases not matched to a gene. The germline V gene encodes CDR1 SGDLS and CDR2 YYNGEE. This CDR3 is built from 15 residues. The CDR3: CASRADRTGVGGYTF. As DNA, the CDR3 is TGTGCCAGCAGAGCTGACCGAACAGGGGTTGGCGGCTACACCTTC.

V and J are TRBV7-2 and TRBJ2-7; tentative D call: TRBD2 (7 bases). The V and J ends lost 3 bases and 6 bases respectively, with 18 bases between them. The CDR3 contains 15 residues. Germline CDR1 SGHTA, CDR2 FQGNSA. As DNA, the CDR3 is TGTGCCAGCAGCTTTGGAGGGGGGGTTTCGGGCGAGCAGTACTTC. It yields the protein CASSFGGGVSGEQYF.

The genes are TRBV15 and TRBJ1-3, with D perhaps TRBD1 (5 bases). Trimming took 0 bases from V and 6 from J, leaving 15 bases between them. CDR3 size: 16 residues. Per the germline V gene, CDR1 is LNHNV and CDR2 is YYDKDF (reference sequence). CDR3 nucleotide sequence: TGTGCCACCAGCAGAGATTGGGGGGGATCGGAAAACACCATATATTTT. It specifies CATSRDWGGSENTIYF.

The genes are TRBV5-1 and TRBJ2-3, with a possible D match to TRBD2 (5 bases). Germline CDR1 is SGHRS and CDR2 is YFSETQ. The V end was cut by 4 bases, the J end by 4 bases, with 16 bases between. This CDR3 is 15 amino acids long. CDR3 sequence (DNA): TGCGCCAGCAGCCCGGGCGGACTTGCGGCAGATACGCAGTATTTT. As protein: CASSPGGLAADTQYF.

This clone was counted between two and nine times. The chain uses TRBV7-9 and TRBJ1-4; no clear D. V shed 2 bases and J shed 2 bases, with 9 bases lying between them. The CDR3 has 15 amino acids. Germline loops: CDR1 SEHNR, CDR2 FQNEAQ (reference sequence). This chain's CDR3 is CASSLSFQTNEKLFF. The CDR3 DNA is TGTGCCAGCAGCTTAAGTTTCCAGACTAATGAAAAACTGTTTTTT.

The DNA of the CDR3 is TGTGCCATCAGGGATGAGGGCCGGGTAAACATTCAGTACTTC. As protein: CAIRDEGRVNIQYF. This chain connects TRBV10-3 to TRBJ2-4, with D perhaps matching TRBD2 (5 bases). The germline gives CDR1 ENHRY, CDR2 SYGVKD. The CDR3 spans 14 residues. V was clipped by 6 bases and J by 6 bases, with 15 bases between them.

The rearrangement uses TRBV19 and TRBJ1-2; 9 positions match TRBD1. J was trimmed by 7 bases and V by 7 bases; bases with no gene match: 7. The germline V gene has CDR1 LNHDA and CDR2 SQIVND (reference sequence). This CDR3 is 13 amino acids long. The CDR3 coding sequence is TGTGCCAGTACCCCCCGGGACAGGGCTGGCTACACCTTC. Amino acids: CASTPRDRAGYTF.

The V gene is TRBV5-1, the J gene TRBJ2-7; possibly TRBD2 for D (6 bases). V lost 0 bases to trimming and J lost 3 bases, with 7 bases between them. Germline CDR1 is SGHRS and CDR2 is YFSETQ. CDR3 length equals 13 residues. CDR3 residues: CASSLGLVYEQYF. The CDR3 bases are TGCGCCAGCAGCTTGGGACTAGTCTACGAGCAGTACTTC.

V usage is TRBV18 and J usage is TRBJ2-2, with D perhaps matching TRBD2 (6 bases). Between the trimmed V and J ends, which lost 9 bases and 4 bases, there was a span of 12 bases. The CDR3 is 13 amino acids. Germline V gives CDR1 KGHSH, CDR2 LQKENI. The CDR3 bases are TGTGCCAGTCAACGGGGGTTCACCGGGGAGCTGTTTTTT. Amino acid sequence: CASQRGFTGELFF.